The sequence of this T cell receptor beta chain was determined in a study of identifying expanded T cells in peripheral blood. Overall study results and limits: Over about two and four weeks, about 17 and 20 clones changed, versus approximately 1.2 between replicates.

This CDR3 has 15 amino acids. Germline values: CDR1 LNHDA, CDR2 SQIVND (reference sequence). J was trimmed by 2 bases and V by 8 bases; bases with no gene match: 6. Method: immunoSEQ multiplex PCR; TCRdb's copy keeps in-frame clones and lacks some. Of approximately 130,000 clones listed, 75% to 90% were seen once; the top ten hold about 8%. Regarding this clone: Its target is not known.

The clonotype was recovered from a person aged 18 to 75 in good health. The sequencing input was blood. The chain employs TRBV19 and TRBJ2-4; 10 bases map to TRBD1. For the CDR3, the DNA is TGTGCCAGTGGGCGACAGGGGGCCTCCAAAAACATTCAGTACTTC. Its translation is CASGRQGASKNIQYF. The entire variable domain, with the rest obtained from reference TRBV19 and TRBJ2-4, is as follows: DGGITQSPKYLFRKEGQNVTLSCEQNLNHDAMYWYRQDPGQGLRLIYYSQIVNDFQKGDIAEGYSVSREKKESFPLTVTSAQKNPTAFYLCASGRQGASKNIQYFGAGTRLSVL.